What follows are 5 T cell receptor beta chains derived from one specimen sequenced in a study of T cells in Graves' hyperthyroidism and ophthalmopathy. Amplified TCR beta CDR3 regions derived from RNA transcripts. Researchers ran a first-round RT-PCR on the TCR CDR3 using the HTBI primer set. TCRdb reanalysed the multiplex PCR reads using MiXCR and keeps one entry per CDR3 protein. The sample has hundreds of thousands of distinct CDR3 sequences, approximately 15% seen once. Sample: blood. These receptors all come from a woman in her thirties or forties with Graves' ophthalmopathy.

V usage is TRBV10-3 and J usage is TRBJ1-2; D gene unclear. The CDR3 sequence is 12 residues long. The germline gives CDR1 ENHRY, CDR2 SYGVKD. Trimming took off 8 bases at V and 8 bases at J, with 15 bases between the two ends. The CDR3 nucleotides read TGTGCCATCGCCCCGGGAGCTCAGGGCTACACCTTC. Amino acid sequence: CAIAPGAQGYTF.

This clonotype was recorded at least ten times. This chain connects TRBV20-1 to TRBJ2-7, with 8 bases identical to TRBD2. This CDR3 comprises 15 residues. V gave up 1 base and J gave up 4 bases; unmatched junction bases: 9. Germline V gives CDR1 DFQATT, CDR2 SNEGSKA (reference sequence). CDR3 sequence: CSARGWAGGMYEQYF. CDR3 DNA sequence: TGCAGTGCTAGAGGGTGGGCGGGAGGAATGTACGAGCAGTACTTC.

This clonotype was seen ten or more times. The gene calls are TRBV6-1 and TRBJ2-5; 9 bases are shared with TRBD2. In germline, CDR1 is MNHNS, CDR2 SASEGT. The junction had 2 bases not matched to a gene; V was cut back by 5 bases and J by 4 bases. The CDR3 sequence is 13 residues long. CDR3 sequence: CASSRAGGETQYF. As DNA, the CDR3 is TGTGCCAGCAGTAGAGCGGGAGGAGAGACCCAGTACTTC.

In this sample, this clonotype turned up many times. The V and J genes are TRBV5-6 and TRBJ1-1, with 7 bases lining up with TRBD1. The CDR3 extends over 15 amino acids. Trimming cost V 0 bases and J 1 base; bases outside gene matches: 3. CDR1 and CDR2 (germline): SGHDT, YYEEEE. The CDR3 reads CASSLGQGRNTEAFF. CDR3 nucleotide sequence: TGTGCCAGCAGCTTGGGACAGGGAAGGAACACTGAAGCTTTCTTT. Supplemented by reference TRBV5-6 and TRBJ1-1, the full variable domain reads DAGVTQSPTHLIKTRGQQVTLRCSPKSGHDTVSWYQQALGQGPQFIFQYYEEEERQRGNFPDRFSGHQFPNYSSELNVNALLLGDSALYLCASSLGQGRNTEAFFGQGTRLTVV.

This clonotype was detected ten times or more. The rearrangement joins TRBV29-1 to TRBJ2-2; D uncertain. Trimming took off 7 bases at V and 4 bases at J, with 13 bases between the two ends. CDR1 is SQVTM and CDR2 is ANQGSEA in the germline V gene. The CDR3 length is 13 residues. The CDR3 nucleotides read TGCAGCGCTGGCCCCTCGACCACCGGGGAGCTGTTTTTT. It yields the protein CSAGPSTTGELFF.